This is a list of T cell receptor beta chains from one sample in a study of human T cells and chemical hapten exposure. TCRdb itself ran the RACE reads through MiXCR, one entry per CDR3 protein. Counted here are under 65,000 distinct CDR3 sequences, approximately 9.1% occurring once; the ten biggest clones make up 4% to 5.5%. The sample was whole blood, taken in connection with sensitization to the hapten diphenylcyclopropenone (DPC). All receptors derive from a woman in her 50s with alopecia areata. Some clones in this sample may be carry-over from other donors' samples. Each CDR3 is given without its conserved first and last residue.

J gene	V gene	CDR3 protein
TRBJ2-1	TRBV20-1	SARRQAGGVYNEQF
TRBJ2-4	TRBV4-3	ASSQEDGAKNIQY
TRBJ1-2	TRBV6-6	ASSYSTNYGYT
TRBJ1-4	TRBV12-3/TRBV12-4	ASSLLRQGATTNEKLF
TRBJ2-3	TRBV7-2	ASSSLAGGGTQY
TRBJ2-5	TRBV29-1	SVATHGTQSEETQY
TRBJ2-7	TRBV15	ATSRDWGEQY
TRBJ2-1	TRBV7-9	ASSLVGRNNEQF
TRBJ2-1	TRBV10-2	ASSLAGYEQF
TRBJ2-7	TRBV5-5	ASGRQGDSYEQY
TRBJ2-1	TRBV6-1	ASRLRAGGRINEQF
TRBJ2-4	TRBV2	ASSEFGLAVNIQY
TRBJ2-2	TRBV7-2	ASSLGPTNTGELF
TRBJ1-1	TRBV6-2/TRBV6-3	ASGSDRGGRNTEAF
TRBJ1-2	TRBV11-2	ASSVLGGQAIYGYT
TRBJ1-5	TRBV6-5	ASKRTPAVSNQPQH
TRBJ2-7	TRBV18	ANSPRTSGSYEQY
TRBJ2-7	TRBV12-3/TRBV12-4	ASSLEAVGGPQNYEQY
TRBJ1-2	TRBV5-6	ASSLLPEKGYT
TRBJ2-7	TRBV15	ATSRDRGSGRSYEQY
TRBJ2-7	TRBV5-1	ASSWRTGEGEQY
TRBJ2-1	TRBV28	ASISDQTYNEQF
TRBJ2-7	TRBV20-1	SARGAGGLSYEQY
TRBJ2-1	TRBV20-1	SAREDRGHNEQF
TRBJ2-4	TRBV12-3/TRBV12-4	ASSRDGAKNIQY
TRBJ1-5	TRBV6-6	ASRNSGDQPQH
TRBJ2-7	TRBV11-2	ASSLDNVGREQY
TRBJ2-5	TRBV12-3/TRBV12-4	ASSPAASETKETQY
TRBJ2-7	TRBV29-1	SAGAGTVRYEQY
TRBJ2-3	TRBV6-6	ASSPSLAGTDTQY
TRBJ1-1	TRBV9	ASSVAMNTEAF